This T cell receptor (beta chain) is drawn from a study of T cells in Graves' hyperthyroidism and ophthalmopathy. Each patient was aged 18 to 65 and had newly diagnosed hyperthyroidism of under 2 months' duration. Clinical symptoms, serum thyroxine, TRAb, thyroid ultrasound and orbital computed tomography informed diagnoses. RNA transcripts served as the template for amplifying TCR beta CDR3 regions. HTBI primers drove first-round RT-PCR of the TCR CDR3. TCRdb used MiXCR to reprocess the multiplex PCR reads, holding one entry per CDR3 protein. Of hundreds of thousands of distinct CDR3 sequences listed, roughly a third are singletons. Germline CDR1 SGHAT, CDR2 FQDESV (reference sequence). The CDR3 loop spans 15 amino acids. V gave up 4 bases and J gave up 0 bases, with 13 bases separating them.

The TCR originated in a woman aged 35 to 49 with Graves' hyperthyroidism. Input material: blood. The chain carries TRBV11-1 and TRBJ2-7; the D gene is possibly TRBD2 (6 bases). The CDR3 region has the DNA TGTGCCAGCAGCTCACCACGGGGGAGCTCCTACGAGCAGTACTTC. Protein sequence: CASSSPRGSSYEQYF.